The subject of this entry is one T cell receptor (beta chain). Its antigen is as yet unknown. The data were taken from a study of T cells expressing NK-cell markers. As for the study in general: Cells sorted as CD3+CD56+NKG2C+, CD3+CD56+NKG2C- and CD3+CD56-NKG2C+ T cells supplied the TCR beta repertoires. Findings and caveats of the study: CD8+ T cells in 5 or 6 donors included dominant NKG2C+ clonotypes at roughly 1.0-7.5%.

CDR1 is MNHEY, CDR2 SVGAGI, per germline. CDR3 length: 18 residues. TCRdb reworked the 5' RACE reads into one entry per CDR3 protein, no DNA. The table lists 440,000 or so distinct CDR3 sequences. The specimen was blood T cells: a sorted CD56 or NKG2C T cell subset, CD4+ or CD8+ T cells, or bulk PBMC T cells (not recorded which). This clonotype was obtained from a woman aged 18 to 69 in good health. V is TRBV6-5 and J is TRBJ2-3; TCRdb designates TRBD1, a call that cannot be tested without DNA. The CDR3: CASSYSEPGQGRAYTQYF.